The 20 T cell receptor beta chains reported below all come from one sample, sequenced in a study of T cells expressing NK-cell markers. TCRdb reworked the 5' RACE reads into one entry per CDR3 protein, no DNA. The table lists 300,000 to 500,000 distinct CDR3 sequences. Input material: blood T cells: a sorted CD56 or NKG2C T cell subset, CD4+ or CD8+ T cells, or bulk PBMC T cells (not recorded which). Receptor source: a woman between 45 and 60 years old in good health.

CDR3 loop: CASRKEQGPTGELFF. J is TRBJ2-2 and V is TRBV2; TCRdb lists TRBD2, though no DNA is available to test this call. There are 15 residues in the CDR3. Germline assignment: CDR1 SNHLY and CDR2 FYNNEI.

This chain links TRBV14 with TRBJ2-1; TCRdb lists TRBD2, though no DNA is available to test this call. The CDR3 extends over 18 amino acids. Germline assignment: CDR1 SGHDN and CDR2 FVKESK. CDR3 protein: CASSQETSGRFNANEQFF. Together with reference TRBV14 and TRBJ2-1, the CDR3 gives the full variable domain: EAGVTQFPSHSVIEKGQTVTLRCDPISGHDNLYWYRRVMGKEIKFLLHFVKESKQDESGMPNNRFLAERTGGTYSTLKVQPAELEDSGVYFCASSQETSGRFNANEQFFGPGTRLTVL.

V is TRBV20-1 and J is TRBJ2-1; TCRdb's D call of TRBD2 is untestable without DNA. The CDR3 is made up of 16 amino acids. CDR1 and CDR2 (germline): DFQATT, SNEGSKA (reference sequence). The CDR3 here is CSARSPAGLARHEQFF.

This sequence joins TRBV5-1 and TRBJ2-2; the D call of TRBD1 rests on TCRdb alone, since no DNA is present to check it. Germline V gene lookup returns CDR1 SGHRS and CDR2 YFSETQ. The CDR3 sequence is 15 residues long. The CDR3 sequence: CASSPRDRVTGELFF. The variable domain in full, completed from reference TRBV5-1 and TRBJ2-2, reads KAGVTQTPRYLIKTRGQQVTLSCSPISGHRSVSWYQQTPGQGLQFLFEYFSETQRNKGNFPGRFSGRQFSNSRSEMNVSTLELGDSALYLCASSPRDRVTGELFFGEGSRLTVL.

The chain carries TRBV25-1 and TRBJ2-5. Germline loops: CDR1 MGHDK, CDR2 SYGVNS. This CDR3 is 12 amino acids long. The CDR3 reads CASSQEIGTQYF.

The V gene is TRBV29-1, the J gene TRBJ1-1; TCRdb proposes TRBD1, but this gene call is untestable without DNA. Germline V gene lookup returns CDR1 SQVTM and CDR2 ANQGSEA. The CDR3 totals 14 residues. CDR3 loop: CSVGQGPSNTEAFF.

This chain links TRBV6-5 with TRBJ1-2; TCRdb outputs TRBD1, but without DNA this stays unchecked. Germline CDR1 MNHEY, CDR2 SVGAGI. The CDR3 is 13 amino acids. The chain's CDR3 is CASSYSGTDGYTF.

V and J are TRBV29-1 and TRBJ1-1; the D call from TCRdb, TRBD1, cannot be confirmed without DNA. CDR3 length: 14 amino acids. The V gene's germline CDR1 is SQVTM and CDR2 ANQGSEA. CDR3 region: CSVDSGQGIAEAFF.

The chain carries TRBV20-1 and TRBJ2-2; TCRdb returns TRBD1, unconfirmable since there is no DNA. Germline V gene lookup returns CDR1 DFQATT and CDR2 SNEGSKA (reference sequence). This CDR3 spans 15 amino acids. The CDR3 here is CSAIEGGDESGELFF.

The chain carries TRBV5-1 and TRBJ2-3; no DNA is available, so the TRBD2 call from TCRdb remains unchecked. The CDR3 is 15 amino acids. Germline CDR1 SGHRS, CDR2 YFSETQ. The CDR3 protein is CASSLGGANTDTQYF.

The V gene is TRBV6-5, the J gene TRBJ2-1; the D gene TCRdb calls, TRBD2, cannot be checked with no DNA. This CDR3 is built from 14 residues. Germline V gene data show CDR1 as MNHEY and CDR2 as SVGAGI. CDR3 amino acids: CASSPGTSLNEQFF.

The chain couples TRBV10-3 to TRBJ2-1; the TCRdb call, TRBD1, lacks DNA for checking. Looked up from germline, CDR1 is ENHRY and CDR2 is SYGVKD. The CDR3 contains 13 residues. CDR3 sequence reads: CAIRGETYNEQFF.

The V call is TRBV7-9, the J call TRBJ2-3; there is no DNA to check the TCRdb D call of TRBD1. CDR1 is SEHNR, CDR2 FQNEAQ, per germline (reference sequence). The CDR3 loop spans 14 amino acids. This CDR3 reads CASSLEGPDDTQYF. Together with reference TRBV7-9 and TRBJ2-3, the CDR3 gives the full variable domain: DTGVSQNPRHKITKRGQNVTFRCDPISEHNRLYWYRQTLGQGPEFLTYFQNEAQLEKSRLLSDRFSAERPKGSFSTLEIQRTEQGDSAMYLCASSLEGPDDTQYFGPGTRLTVL.

The gene calls are TRBV25-1 and TRBJ1-1. Germline V gene data show CDR1 as MGHDK and CDR2 as SYGVNS. CDR3 length: 14 amino acids. The CDR3 loop reads CASSEFRGNTEAFF. The full variable domain, its missing parts supplied by reference TRBV25-1 and TRBJ1-1, is EADIYQTPRYLVIGTGKKITLECSQTMGHDKMYWYQQDPGMELHLIHYSYGVNSTEKGDLSSESTVSRIRTEHFPLTLESARPSHTSQYLCASSEFRGNTEAFFGQGTRLTVV.

This chain links TRBV20-1 with TRBJ2-1; no DNA is available, so the TRBD2 call from TCRdb remains unchecked. Germline lookup yields CDR1 DFQATT and CDR2 SNEGSKA (reference sequence). This CDR3 spans 15 amino acids. The CDR3 loop is CSAIPGLAVYNEQFF.

The V gene is TRBV4-2, the J gene TRBJ2-5; TCRdb picks TRBD1, but there is no DNA to check that call. CDR1 and CDR2 (germline): LGHNA, YNFKEQ. The CDR3 runs 15 residues. CDR3 residues: CASSPRDNLQETQYF.

This chain connects TRBV9 to TRBJ2-2. The CDR3 spans 13 residues. The V gene's germline CDR1 is SGDLS and CDR2 YYNGEE. The CDR3 here is CASSVDGLGELFF.

The chain combines TRBV29-1 with TRBJ2-4; TCRdb returns TRBD1, unconfirmable since there is no DNA. The CDR3 sequence is 13 residues long. Looked up from germline, CDR1 is SQVTM and CDR2 is ANQGSEA. The CDR3 here is CSAGQGTKNIQYF.

V is TRBV7-8 and J is TRBJ2-5; the D gene TCRdb calls, TRBD1, cannot be checked with no DNA. Germline V gives CDR1 SGHVS, CDR2 FQNEAQ. The CDR3 has 16 residues. Here the CDR3 reads CASSRTRTGRGETQYF.

The gene calls are TRBV29-1 and TRBJ1-3; TCRdb proposes TRBD1, but this gene call is untestable without DNA. Looked up from germline, CDR1 is SQVTM and CDR2 is ANQGSEA. The CDR3 sequence is 14 residues long. CDR3 sequence reads: CSVGTGTSGNTIYF.